The sequence of this T cell receptor beta chain was determined in a study of cytomegalovirus exposure and HLA in healthy donors. To note about this clone: Its antigen is not known.

General study points: According to the study, some 160 TCR beta chains were cytomegalovirus-associated. High specificity and sensitivity for cytomegalovirus status were reported for the classifier. Further analysis was carried out later, and it showed several of the most significant clusters appearing linked to common viral pathogens.

The PCR employed 60 Vbeta primers together with 13 Jbeta primers. Repertoires were generated with immunoSEQ multiplex PCR, while TCRdb's copy carries only in-frame clones and drops some. The sample carries about 98,000 clones, approximately 78% recorded once. This CDR3 spans 15 amino acids. The germline CDR1 and CDR2 sequences are MGHRA and YSYEKL. Deletions cut 0 bases from V and 0 bases from J, with 8 bases between. The source is a man aged 35 to 55 in good health and CMV-seronegative. Sequencing was done on a sample of PBMCs. The chain uses TRBV4-1 and TRBJ1-2; no reliable D call. For the CDR3, the DNA is TGCGCCAGCAGCCAAGATAACACAGCTAACTATGGCTACACCTTC. It codes for CASSQDNTANYGYTF.